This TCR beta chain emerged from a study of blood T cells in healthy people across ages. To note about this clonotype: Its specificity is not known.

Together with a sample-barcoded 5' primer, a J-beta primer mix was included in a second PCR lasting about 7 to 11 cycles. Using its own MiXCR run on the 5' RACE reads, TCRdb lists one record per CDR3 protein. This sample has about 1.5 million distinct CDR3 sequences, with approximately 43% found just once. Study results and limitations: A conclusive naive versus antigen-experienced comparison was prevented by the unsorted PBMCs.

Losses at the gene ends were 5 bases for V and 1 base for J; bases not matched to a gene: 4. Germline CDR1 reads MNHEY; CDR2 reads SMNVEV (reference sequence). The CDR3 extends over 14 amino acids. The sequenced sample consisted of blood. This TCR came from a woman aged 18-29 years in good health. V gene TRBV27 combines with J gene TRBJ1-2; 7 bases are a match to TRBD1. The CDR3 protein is CASSPWDSNYGYTF. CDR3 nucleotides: TGTGCCAGCAGTCCGTGGGACAGTAACTATGGCTACACCTTC.